Below are 9 T cell receptor beta chains sequenced from a single sample in a study of blood T cells in healthy people across ages (dated by TCRdb to about 2015). Receptors were amplified or captured by 5' RACE. Sequencing was carried out with an Illumina HiSeq 2500. A second PCR of roughly 7 to 12 cycles was run with a J-beta primer mix and a sample-barcoded 5' primer. TCRdb took the public reads, trimmed them with fastp at Q25, ran MiXCR for clone calling and kept in-frame beta chains. Each record represents a unique CDR3 protein, reported with the most common genes and DNA among its rows. This sample gives 710,000 or so distinct CDR3 sequences in total; over 20% of them show up just once. Clones ranked in the top ten supply roughly 22% of the sample. The source material was blood. These receptors all stem from a man in his sixties or seventies in good health.

A few counts support this clonotype. The rearrangement links TRBV29-1 to TRBJ2-5; D remains unclear. The DNA end favors TRBJ2-7, so the J call may be wrong. Germline V gene lookup returns CDR1 SQVTM and CDR2 ANQGSEA. The CDR3 runs to 11 residues. CDR3 sequence: CSVWRSYEQYF. CDR3 in DNA: TGCAGCGTTTGGCGTTCTTACGAGCAGTACTTC.

The rearrangement uses TRBV12-3 or TRBV12-4 and TRBJ1-5, with D uncertain. The V end lost 9 bases, the J end lost 2 bases, and 11 bases lay between the germline ends. The CDR3 loop spans 13 amino acids. The CDR3 DNA reads TGTGCCAGTTCGAAGCCAGGCAATCAGCCCCAGCATTTT. Protein product: CASSKPGNQPQHF.

In this sample, this clonotype turned up many times. The genes are TRBV11-2 and TRBJ2-2; D possibly corresponds to TRBD1 (7 bases). V was cut by 5 bases and J by 1 base, with 11 bases left in between. The CDR3 is 15 residues long. CDR1 and CDR2 from the germline V gene are SGHAT and FQNNGV. The CDR3: CASSRQGGNTGELFF. The DNA of the CDR3 is TGTGCCAGCAGCCGACAGGGAGGGAACACCGGGGAGCTGTTTTTT.

The V and J genes are TRBV29-1 and TRBJ2-1, with D possibly TRBD2 on 5 matching bases. The V end was cut by 4 bases, the J end by 15 bases, with 16 bases between. Germline CDR1 SQVTM, CDR2 ANQGSEA. The CDR3 runs to 11 residues. CDR3 sequence: CSVADSESWFF. For the CDR3, the DNA is TGCAGCGTTGCGGACTCGGAGTCGTGGTTCTTC.

This clonotype was detected a few times. The chain has TRBV7-6 and TRBJ2-1; 7 nucleotides agree with TRBD2. Germline loops: CDR1 SGHVS, CDR2 FNYEAQ. After removal of 5 bases from V and 1 base from J, the junction contained 2 bases not matched to a gene. The CDR3 is 14 amino acids. CDR3 region: CASSPAGSYNEQFF. The CDR3 coding sequence is TGTGCCAGCAGCCCAGCGGGGTCCTACAATGAGCAGTTCTTC.

This clonotype was seen a few times. The rearrangement joins TRBV11-2 to TRBJ2-3, with 8 bases fitting TRBD2. Germline CDR1 is SGHAT and CDR2 is FQNNGV. J was trimmed by 7 bases and V by 2 bases; bases with no gene match: 14. This CDR3 comprises 17 residues. The CDR3 reads CASSLRVWRGAKNTQYF. As DNA, the CDR3 is TGTGCCAGCAGCTTAAGGGTGTGGCGGGGGGCTAAAAATACGCAGTATTTT.

The rearrangement uses TRBV7-2 and TRBJ2-5; D perhaps matches TRBD1 (5 bases). Trimming stripped 2 bases from V and 3 bases from J, with 13 bases between. Looked up from germline, CDR1 is SGHTA and CDR2 is FQGNSA. The CDR3 has 15 amino acids. This CDR3 is CASSLRGGAEETQYF. CDR3 DNA: TGTGCCAGCAGCTTAAGGGGCGGCGCCGAAGAGACCCAGTACTTC.

The chain combines TRBV5-1 with TRBJ1-4; no firm D call. The CDR3 covers 14 residues. The V gene lost 2 bases and the J gene lost 6 bases, with 11 bases spanning the gap. The germline gives CDR1 SGHRS, CDR2 YFSETQ. The CDR3 DNA sequence: TGCGCCAGCAGCTTTAACGGTCGAGATGAAAAACTGTTTTTT. Its translation: CASSFNGRDEKLFF. The entire variable domain, with the rest obtained from reference TRBV5-1 and TRBJ1-4, is as follows: KAGVTQTPRYLIKTRGQQVTLSCSPISGHRSVSWYQQTPGQGLQFLFEYFSETQRNKGNFPGRFSGRQFSNSRSEMNVSTLELGDSALYLCASSFNGRDEKLFFGSGTQLSVL.

The V call is TRBV4-2, the J call TRBJ2-5; D unresolved. Trimming took off 1 base at V and 2 bases at J, with 14 bases between the two ends. The CDR3 loop spans 16 amino acids. Germline CDR1 reads LGHNA; CDR2 reads YNFKEQ. CDR3: CASSQGTSRGQETQYF. CDR3 DNA: TGTGCCAGCAGCCAAGGAACGTCTCGCGGACAAGAGACCCAGTACTTC.